The 2 T cell receptor beta chains presented below share a single source sample, sequenced in a study of T cell repertoires in cytomegalovirus infection. TCRdb re-called the reads through MiXCR, storing one row per CDR3 protein. The sample holds some 400,000 distinct CDR3 sequences, approximately 33% seen once. Sequencing was performed on PBMCs. Every receptor here comes from a human donor in good health (CMV status not recorded). Some clones in this sample may be carry-over from other donors' samples.

The chain recombines TRBV11-2 with TRBJ1-6; D gene unclear. Germline CDR1 and CDR2: SGHAT and FQNNGV. The V end was cut by 4 bases, the J end by 6 bases, with 13 bases between. CDR3 length: 15 residues. CDR3 sequence reads: CASSSPGLLNSPLHF. CDR3 sequence (DNA): TGTGCCAGCAGCTCTCCGGGTCTTCTTAATTCACCCCTCCACTTT.

The chain carries TRBV19 and TRBJ2-1; 9 positions agree with TRBD2. Germline values: CDR1 LNHDA, CDR2 SQIVND (reference sequence). The CDR3 consists of 15 residues. V shed 7 bases and J 6 bases; nucleotides not matched to a gene: 10. Here the CDR3 DNA reads TGTGCCAGTACTGGGTCGGCGGGAGGGCTCAATGAGCAGTTCTTC. Its translation is CASTGSAGGLNEQFF.